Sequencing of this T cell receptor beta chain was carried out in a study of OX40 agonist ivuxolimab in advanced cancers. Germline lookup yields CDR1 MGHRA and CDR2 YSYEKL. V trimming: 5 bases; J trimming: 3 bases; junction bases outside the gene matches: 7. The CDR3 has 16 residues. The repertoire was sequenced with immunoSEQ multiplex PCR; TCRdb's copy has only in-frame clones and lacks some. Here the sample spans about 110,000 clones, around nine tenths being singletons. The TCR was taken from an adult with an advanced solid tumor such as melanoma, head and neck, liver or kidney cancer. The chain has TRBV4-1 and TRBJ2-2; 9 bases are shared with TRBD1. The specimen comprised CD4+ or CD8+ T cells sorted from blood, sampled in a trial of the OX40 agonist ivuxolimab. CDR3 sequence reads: CASSYNRGRDTGELFF. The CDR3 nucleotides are TGCGCCAGCAGCTACAACAGGGGGCGGGACACCGGGGAGCTGTTTTTT.